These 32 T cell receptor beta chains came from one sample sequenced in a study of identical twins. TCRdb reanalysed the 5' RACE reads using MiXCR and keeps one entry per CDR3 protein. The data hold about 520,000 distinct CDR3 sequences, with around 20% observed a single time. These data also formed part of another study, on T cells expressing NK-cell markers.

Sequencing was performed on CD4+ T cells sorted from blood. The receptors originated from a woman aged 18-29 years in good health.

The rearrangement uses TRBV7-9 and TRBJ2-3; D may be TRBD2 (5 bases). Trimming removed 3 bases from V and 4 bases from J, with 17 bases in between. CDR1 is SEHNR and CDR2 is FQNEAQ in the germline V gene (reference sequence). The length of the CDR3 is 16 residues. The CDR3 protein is CASSFETGIWADTQYF. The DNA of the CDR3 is TGTGCCAGCAGCTTTGAGACGGGGATTTGGGCAGATACGCAGTATTTT.

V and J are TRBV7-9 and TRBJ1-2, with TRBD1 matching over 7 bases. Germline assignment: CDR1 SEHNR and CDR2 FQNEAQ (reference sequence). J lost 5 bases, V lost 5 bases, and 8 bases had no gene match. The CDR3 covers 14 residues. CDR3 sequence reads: CASSIQGQPYGYTF. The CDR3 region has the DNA TGTGCCAGCAGCATCCAGGGACAGCCTTATGGCTACACCTTC.

The CDR3 spells CASSISGGNTGELFF. CDR3 nucleotides: TGTGCCAGCAGCATATCAGGGGGCAACACCGGGGAGCTGTTTTTT. V is TRBV5-4 and J is TRBJ2-2; 8 bases align to TRBD1. Trimming cost V 4 bases and J 2 bases; bases outside gene matches: 4. The CDR3 is 15 residues long. Per the germline V gene, CDR1 is SGHNT and CDR2 is YYREEE (reference sequence).

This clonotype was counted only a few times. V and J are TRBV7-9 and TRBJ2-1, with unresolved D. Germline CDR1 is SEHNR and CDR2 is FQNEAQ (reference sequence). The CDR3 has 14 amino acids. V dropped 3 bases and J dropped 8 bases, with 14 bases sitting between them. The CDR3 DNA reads TGTGCCAGCAGCTTCCCTCTTCATCAGGATGAGCAGTTCTTC. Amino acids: CASSFPLHQDEQFF.

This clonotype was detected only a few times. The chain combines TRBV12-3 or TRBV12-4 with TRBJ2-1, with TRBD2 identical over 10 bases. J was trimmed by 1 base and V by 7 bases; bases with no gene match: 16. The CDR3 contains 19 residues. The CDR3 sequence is CASTMGLAQTGRSYNEQFF. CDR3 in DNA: TGTGCCAGCACCATGGGACTAGCGCAAACGGGGCGTTCCTACAATGAGCAGTTCTTC.

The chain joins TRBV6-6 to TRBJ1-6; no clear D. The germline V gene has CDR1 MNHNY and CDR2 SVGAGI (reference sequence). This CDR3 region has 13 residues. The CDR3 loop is CATTPIYNSPLHF. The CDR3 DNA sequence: TGTGCTACGACCCCCATTTACAATTCACCCCTCCACTTT.

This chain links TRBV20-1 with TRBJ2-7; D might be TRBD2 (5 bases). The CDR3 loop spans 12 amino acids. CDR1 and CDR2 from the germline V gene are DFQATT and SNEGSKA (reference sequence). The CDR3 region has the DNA TGCAGGGGAGATGCATCCCCCTACGAGCAGTACTTC. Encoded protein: CRGDASPYEQYF.

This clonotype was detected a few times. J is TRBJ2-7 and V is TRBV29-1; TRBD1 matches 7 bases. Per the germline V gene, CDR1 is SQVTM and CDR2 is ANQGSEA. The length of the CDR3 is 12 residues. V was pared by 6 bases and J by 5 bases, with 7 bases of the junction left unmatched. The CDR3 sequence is CSVRQGVDEQYF. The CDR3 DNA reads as TGCAGCGTAAGACAGGGAGTCGACGAGCAGTACTTC.

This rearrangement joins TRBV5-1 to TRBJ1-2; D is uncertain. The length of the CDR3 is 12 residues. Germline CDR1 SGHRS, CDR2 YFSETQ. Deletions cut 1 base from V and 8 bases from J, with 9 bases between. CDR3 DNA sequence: TGCGCCAGCAGCTTGTGGGGAAGGGGCTACACCTTC. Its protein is CASSLWGRGYTF.

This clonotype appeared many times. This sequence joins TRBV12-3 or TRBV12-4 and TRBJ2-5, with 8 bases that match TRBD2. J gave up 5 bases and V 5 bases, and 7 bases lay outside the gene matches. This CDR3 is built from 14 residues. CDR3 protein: CASSLLAGGETQYF. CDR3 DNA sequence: TGTGCCAGCAGTCTCCTAGCGGGCGGGGAGACCCAGTACTTC.

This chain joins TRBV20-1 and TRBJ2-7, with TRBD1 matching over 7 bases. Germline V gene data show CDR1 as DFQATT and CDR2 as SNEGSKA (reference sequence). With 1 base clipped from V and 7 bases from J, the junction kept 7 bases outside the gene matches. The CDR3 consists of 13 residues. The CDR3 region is CSARASDREEQYF. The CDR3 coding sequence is TGCAGTGCTAGAGCGTCAGACAGGGAGGAGCAGTACTTC.

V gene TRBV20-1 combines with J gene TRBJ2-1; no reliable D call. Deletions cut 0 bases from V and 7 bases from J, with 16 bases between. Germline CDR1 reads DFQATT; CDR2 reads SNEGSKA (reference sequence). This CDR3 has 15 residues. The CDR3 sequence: CSARDPRASPNEQFF. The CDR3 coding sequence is TGCAGTGCTAGAGACCCCCGGGCCTCGCCGAATGAGCAGTTCTTC.

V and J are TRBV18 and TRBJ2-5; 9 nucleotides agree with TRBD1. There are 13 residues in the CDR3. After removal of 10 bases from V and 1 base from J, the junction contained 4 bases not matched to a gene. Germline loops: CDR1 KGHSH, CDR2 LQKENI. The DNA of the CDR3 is TGTGCCACCACAGGGGGCCGCCAAGAGACCCAGTACTTC. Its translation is CATTGGRQETQYF.

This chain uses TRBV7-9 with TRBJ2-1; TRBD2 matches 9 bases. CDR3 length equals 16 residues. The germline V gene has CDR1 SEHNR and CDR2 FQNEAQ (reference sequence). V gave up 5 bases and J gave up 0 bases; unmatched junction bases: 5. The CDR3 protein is CASSPPAGGSYNEQFF. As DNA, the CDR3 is TGTGCCAGCAGCCCTCCAGCGGGGGGCTCCTACAATGAGCAGTTCTTC.

Written as DNA, the CDR3 is TGCAGTGCCTCCACGGGGGCCTTCGGGGAGACCCAGTACTTC. Its translation: CSASTGAFGETQYF. The chain joins TRBV20-1 to TRBJ2-5, with D possibly called TRBD1 or TRBD2 (6 bases each). CDR3 length equals 14 residues. Per germline, CDR1 DFQATT and CDR2 SNEGSKA (reference sequence). V lost 6 bases and J lost 5, with 19 bases in between.

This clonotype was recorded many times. CDR3 in DNA: TGCGCCAGCAGCGAGGAAGAGACCCAGTACTTC. It translates to CASSEEETQYF. The chain employs TRBV5-1 and TRBJ2-5; D call uncertain. Germline V lookup: CDR1 SGHRS, CDR2 YFSETQ. V lost 4 bases and J lost 3, with 4 bases in between. The CDR3 runs to 11 residues.

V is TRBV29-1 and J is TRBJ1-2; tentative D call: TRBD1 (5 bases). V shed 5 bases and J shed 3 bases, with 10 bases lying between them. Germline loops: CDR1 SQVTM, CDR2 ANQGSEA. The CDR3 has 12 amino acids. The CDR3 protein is CSVRGGDYGYTF. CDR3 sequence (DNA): TGCAGCGTTCGGGGGGGGGACTATGGCTACACCTTC.

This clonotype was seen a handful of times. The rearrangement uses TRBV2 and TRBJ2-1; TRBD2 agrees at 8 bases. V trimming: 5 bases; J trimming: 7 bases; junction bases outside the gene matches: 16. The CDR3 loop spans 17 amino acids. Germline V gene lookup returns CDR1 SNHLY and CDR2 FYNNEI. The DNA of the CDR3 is TGTGCCAGCAGTACGCGTTACGGGAGCGGGGGAAAGAATGAGCAGTTCTTC. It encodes CASSTRYGSGGKNEQFF.

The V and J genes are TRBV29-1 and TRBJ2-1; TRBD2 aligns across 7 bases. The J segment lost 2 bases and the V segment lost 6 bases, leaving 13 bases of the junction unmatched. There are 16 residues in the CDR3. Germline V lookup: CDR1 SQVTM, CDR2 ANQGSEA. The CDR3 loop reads CSVGGASGSTYNEQFF. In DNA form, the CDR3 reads TGCAGCGTCGGCGGGGCTAGCGGAAGTACCTACAATGAGCAGTTCTTC.

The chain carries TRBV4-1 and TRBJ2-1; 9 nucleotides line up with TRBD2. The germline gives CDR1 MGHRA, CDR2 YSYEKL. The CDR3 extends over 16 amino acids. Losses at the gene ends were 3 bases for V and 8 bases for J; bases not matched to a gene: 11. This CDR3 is CASSHPPGLAGDEQFF. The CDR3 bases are TGCGCCAGCAGCCACCCGCCGGGACTAGCAGGCGATGAGCAGTTCTTC.

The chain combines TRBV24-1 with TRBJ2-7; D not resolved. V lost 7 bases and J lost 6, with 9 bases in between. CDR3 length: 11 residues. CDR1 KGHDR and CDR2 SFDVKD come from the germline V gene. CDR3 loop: CATSNGLEQYF. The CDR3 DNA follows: TGTGCCACCAGCAATGGGCTCGAGCAGTACTTC.

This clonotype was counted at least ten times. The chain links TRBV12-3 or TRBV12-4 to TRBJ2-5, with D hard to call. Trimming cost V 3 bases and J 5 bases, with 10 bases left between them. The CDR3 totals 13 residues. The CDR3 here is CASSLRLEETQYF. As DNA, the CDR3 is TGTGCCAGCAGTTTGAGGCTAGAGGAGACCCAGTACTTC.

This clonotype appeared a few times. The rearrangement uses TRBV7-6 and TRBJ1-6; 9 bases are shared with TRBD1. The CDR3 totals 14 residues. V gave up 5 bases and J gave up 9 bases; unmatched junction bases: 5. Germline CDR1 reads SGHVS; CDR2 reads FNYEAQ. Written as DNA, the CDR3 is TGTGCCAGCAGCCCAGGACAGGGGTTTTCACCCCTCCACTTT. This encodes CASSPGQGFSPLHF.

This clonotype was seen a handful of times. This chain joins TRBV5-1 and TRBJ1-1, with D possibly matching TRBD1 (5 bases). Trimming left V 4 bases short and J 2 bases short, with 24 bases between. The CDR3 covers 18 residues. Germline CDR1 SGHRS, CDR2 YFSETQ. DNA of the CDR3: TGCGCCAGCAGCCACCCCAGACAATCCGGGACGGCCAACACTGAAGCTTTCTTT. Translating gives CASSHPRQSGTANTEAFF.

CDR3 sequence: CASSPRTGRWGYTF. The CDR3 nucleotides are TGTGCCAGCAGTCCCCGGACAGGGCGATGGGGCTACACCTTC. The chain links TRBV12-3 or TRBV12-4 to TRBJ1-2; the match to TRBD1 covers 8 bases. The V and J ends lost 5 bases and 8 bases, in that order; junction bases with no gene match: 10. This CDR3 comprises 14 residues.

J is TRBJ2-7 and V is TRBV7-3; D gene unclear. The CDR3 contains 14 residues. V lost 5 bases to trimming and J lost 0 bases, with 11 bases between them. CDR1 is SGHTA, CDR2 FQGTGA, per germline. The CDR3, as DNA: TGTGCCAGCAGCGAGACGTCGGACTCCTACGAGCAGTACTTC. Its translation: CASSETSDSYEQYF.

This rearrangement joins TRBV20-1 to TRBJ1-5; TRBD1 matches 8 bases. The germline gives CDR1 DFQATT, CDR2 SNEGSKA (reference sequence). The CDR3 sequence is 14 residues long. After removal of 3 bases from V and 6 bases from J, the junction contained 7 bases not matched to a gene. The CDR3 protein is CSASFRGQGQPQHF. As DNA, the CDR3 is TGCAGTGCTAGTTTCAGGGGGCAGGGTCAGCCCCAGCATTTT.

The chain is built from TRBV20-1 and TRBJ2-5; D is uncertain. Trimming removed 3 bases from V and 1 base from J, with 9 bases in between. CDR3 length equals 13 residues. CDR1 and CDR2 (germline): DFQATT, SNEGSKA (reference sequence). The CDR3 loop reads CSASRATQETQYF. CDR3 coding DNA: TGCAGTGCTAGCCGCGCAACCCAAGAGACCCAGTACTTC.

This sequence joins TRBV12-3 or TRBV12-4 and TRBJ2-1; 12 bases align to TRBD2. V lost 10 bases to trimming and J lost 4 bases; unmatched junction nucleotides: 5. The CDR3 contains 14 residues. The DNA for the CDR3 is TGTGCCACCTCAGGACTAGCGGGATACAATGAGCAGTTCTTC. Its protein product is CATSGLAGYNEQFF.

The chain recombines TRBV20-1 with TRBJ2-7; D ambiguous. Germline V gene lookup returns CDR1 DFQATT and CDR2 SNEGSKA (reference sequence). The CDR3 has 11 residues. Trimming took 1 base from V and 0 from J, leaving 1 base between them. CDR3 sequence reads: CSARVSYEQYF. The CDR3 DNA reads TGCAGTGCTAGAGTCTCCTACGAGCAGTACTTC.

The chain's CDR3 is CASSASGNTIYF. The CDR3 DNA reads as TGCGCCAGCAGTGCCTCTGGAAACACCATATATTTT. The chain combines TRBV5-1 with TRBJ1-3; D gene ambiguous. Germline V gives CDR1 SGHRS, CDR2 YFSETQ. The V end lost 5 bases, the J end lost 0 bases, and 3 bases lay between the germline ends. CDR3 length: 12 amino acids.

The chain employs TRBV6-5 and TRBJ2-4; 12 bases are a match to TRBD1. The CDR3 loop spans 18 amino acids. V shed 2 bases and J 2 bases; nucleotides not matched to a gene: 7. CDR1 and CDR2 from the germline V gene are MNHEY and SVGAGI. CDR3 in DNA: TGTGCCAGCAGTTACGCTTGGGGACAGGGGGCGACCAAAAACATTCAGTACTTC. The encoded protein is CASSYAWGQGATKNIQYF.